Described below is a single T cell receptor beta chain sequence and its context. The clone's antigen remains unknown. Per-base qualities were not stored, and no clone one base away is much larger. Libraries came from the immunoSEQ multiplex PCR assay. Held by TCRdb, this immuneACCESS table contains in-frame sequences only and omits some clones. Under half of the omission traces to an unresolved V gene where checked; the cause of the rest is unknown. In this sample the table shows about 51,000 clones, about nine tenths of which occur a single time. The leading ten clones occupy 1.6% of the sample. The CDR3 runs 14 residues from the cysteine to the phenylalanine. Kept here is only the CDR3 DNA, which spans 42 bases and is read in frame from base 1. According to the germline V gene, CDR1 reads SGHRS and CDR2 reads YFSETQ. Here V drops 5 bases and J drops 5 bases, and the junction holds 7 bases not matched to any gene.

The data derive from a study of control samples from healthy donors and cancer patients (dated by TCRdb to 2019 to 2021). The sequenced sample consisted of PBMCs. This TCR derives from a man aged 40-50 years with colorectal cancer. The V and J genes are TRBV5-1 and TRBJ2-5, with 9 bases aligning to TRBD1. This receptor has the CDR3 CASRGGTGLETQYF. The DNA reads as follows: TGCGCCAGCAGAGGAGGGACAGGGCTGGAGACCCAGTACTTC.